Shown below are 19 T cell receptor beta chains from a single sample sequenced in a study of blood T cell repertoires in COVID-19. Repertoires were generated with immunoSEQ multiplex PCR, while TCRdb's copy carries only in-frame clones and drops some. The sample has 150,000 to 200,000 clones, under 85% seen once. Sequencing was done on a sample of peripheral blood. The source is a woman between 65 and 79 years old with COVID-19, enrolled during active disease.

The chain has TRBV4-3 and TRBJ2-3; perhaps TRBD2 as D (5 bases). Germline V CDR1 and CDR2: LGHNA, YSLEER. The CDR3 consists of 17 residues. Deletions cut 0 bases from V and 4 bases from J, with 17 bases between. CDR3 coding DNA: TGCGCCAGCAGCCAAGATCCGGGGAGTAGGTCGGCAGATACGCAGTATTTT. Amino acids: CASSQDPGSRSADTQYF.

The chain uses TRBV5-1 and TRBJ1-1; 10 positions match TRBD1. With V trimmed by 0 bases and J by 3 bases, 2 bases remained unmatched. CDR1 and CDR2 from the germline V gene are SGHRS and YFSETQ. The CDR3 loop spans 15 amino acids. The CDR3 sequence: CASSLVGTGDTEAFF. The DNA for the CDR3 is TGCGCCAGCAGCTTGGTAGGGACAGGGGACACTGAAGCTTTCTTT.

This clone was recorded only once. The V gene is TRBV28, the J gene TRBJ1-5, with D maybe TRBD1 (5 bases). Germline V gives CDR1 MDHEN, CDR2 SYDVKM. The V gene lost 7 bases and the J gene lost 1 base, with 14 bases spanning the gap. This CDR3 comprises 15 residues. The CDR3 spells CASTPEKGSNQPQHF. CDR3 in DNA: TGTGCCAGCACCCCCGAGAAGGGGAGCAATCAGCCCCAGCATTTT.

This clone has a single count. The CDR3 reads CASSITSGNAYEQYF. The CDR3 DNA reads as TGTGCCAGCAGTATTACCAGCGGGAACGCCTACGAGCAGTACTTC. J is TRBJ2-7 and V is TRBV11-2; 7 bases are a match to TRBD2. The CDR3 consists of 15 residues. Unmatched junction bases numbered 10, after V lost 6 bases and J lost 2 bases. Looked up from germline, CDR1 is SGHAT and CDR2 is FQNNGV.

This sequence joins TRBV28 and TRBJ2-7; D is unresolved. Trimming took 3 bases from V and 0 from J, leaving 6 bases between them. This CDR3 spans 13 amino acids. CDR1 and CDR2 (germline): MDHEN, SYDVKM. CDR3 region: CASSLGYSYEQYF. The CDR3 region has the DNA TGTGCCAGCAGTTTGGGCTACTCCTACGAGCAGTACTTC.

The V and J genes are TRBV10-3 and TRBJ2-2; 9 bases are a match to TRBD1. Germline CDR1 is ENHRY and CDR2 is SYGVKD. The CDR3 runs to 16 residues. After removal of 0 bases from V and 6 bases from J, the junction contained 5 bases not matched to a gene. CDR3 DNA: TGTGCCATCAGTGAGTCGGGACAGGGATTGGCCGGGGAGCTGTTTTTT. It specifies CAISESGQGLAGELFF.

The chain carries TRBV19 and TRBJ2-1; 9 positions agree with TRBD2. With V trimmed by 3 bases and J by 8 bases, 8 bases remained unmatched. CDR1 is LNHDA and CDR2 is SQIVND in the germline V gene (reference sequence). The CDR3 contains 15 residues. CDR3 nucleotides: TGTGCCAGTAGTATCTTAGCTAGCGGGGACGATGAGCAGTTCTTC. It specifies CASSILASGDDEQFF.

The chain joins TRBV5-1 to TRBJ1-2; no clear D gene. Germline CDR1 and CDR2: SGHRS and YFSETQ. The CDR3 runs 14 residues. V lost 4 bases and J lost 5, with 15 bases in between. CDR3 in amino acids: CASSQLGSFYGYTF. CDR3 DNA sequence: TGCGCCAGCAGCCAGTTGGGCAGCTTTTATGGCTACACCTTC.

The CDR3: CASSGLAGFTGELFF. The CDR3 nucleotides read TGTGCCAGCTCGGGTCTAGCGGGATTCACCGGGGAGCTGTTTTTT. The chain links TRBV6-5 to TRBJ2-2; TRBD2 aligns across 9 bases. Trimming removed 8 bases from V and 4 bases from J; junction bases left unmatched: 8. The CDR3 totals 15 residues. CDR1 and CDR2 from the germline V gene are MNHEY and SVGAGI.

The rearrangement uses TRBV5-4 and TRBJ1-1; possible D gene TRBD1, 5 bases. The ends were cut back, 4 bases at V and 0 bases at J, with 10 bases in the middle. The CDR3 is 14 amino acids. Germline CDR1 SGHNT, CDR2 YYREEE (reference sequence). This CDR3 is CASSRDSMNTEAFF. CDR3 DNA sequence: TGTGCCAGCAGCCGGGACTCCATGAACACTGAAGCTTTCTTT.

This chain links TRBV30 with TRBJ1-2, with D unclear. The CDR3 totals 14 residues. CDR1 and CDR2 (germline): GTSNPN, SVGIG (reference sequence). The CDR3 coding sequence is TGTGTCCATGAGGGAGGTGTAAACAACTATGGCTACACCTTC. Translation: CVHEGGVNNYGYTF. Variable domain in full (rest from reference TRBV30 and TRBJ1-2): SQTIHQWPATLVQPVGSPLSLECTVEGTSNPNLYWYRQAAGRGLQLLFYSVGIGQISSEVPQNLSASRPQDRQFILSSKKLLLSDSGFYLCVHEGGVNNYGYTFGSGTRLTVV.

The chain has TRBV28 and TRBJ1-5, with 10 bases identical to TRBD1. Germline loops: CDR1 MDHEN, CDR2 SYDVKM. The CDR3 runs 16 residues. Unmatched junction bases numbered 6, after V lost 3 bases and J lost 4 bases. For the CDR3, the DNA is TGTGCCAGCAGTTTTGTGGGACAGGGGAGGAATCAGCCCCAGCATTTT. This gives the protein CASSFVGQGRNQPQHF.

V usage is TRBV5-1 and J usage is TRBJ2-1; possible D gene TRBD1, 6 bases. CDR3 size: 16 residues. V was shortened by 1 base and J by 2 bases, with 13 bases between the two germline ends. CDR1 is SGHRS and CDR2 is YFSETQ in the germline V gene. The CDR3 loop reads CASSLSGTPAYNEQFF. CDR3 coding DNA: TGCGCCAGCAGCTTGAGTGGGACACCTGCCTACAATGAGCAGTTCTTC.

The chain joins TRBV5-5 to TRBJ2-1, with 9 bases fitting TRBD2. This CDR3 contains 15 residues. Germline CDR1 SGHKS, CDR2 YYEKEE (reference sequence). V lost 4 bases and J lost 8; bases outside the gene matches: 10. The CDR3 reads CASSPGTSYDDEQFF. The CDR3, as DNA: TGTGCCAGCAGCCCCGGGACTAGCTATGATGATGAGCAGTTCTTC.

The rearrangement uses TRBV7-2 and TRBJ2-1; 7 bases match TRBD2. The CDR3 is made up of 15 amino acids. After removal of 2 bases from V and 10 bases from J, the junction contained 11 bases not matched to a gene. The V gene's germline CDR1 is SGHTA and CDR2 FQGNSA. The CDR3 region has the DNA TGTGCCAGCAGCTTAACCGGGGGGAGATCGGGCGAGCAGTTCTTC. Its translation: CASSLTGGRSGEQFF.

J is TRBJ1-5 and V is TRBV28, with D unresolved. V dropped 7 bases and J dropped 1 base, with 11 bases sitting between them. In germline, CDR1 is MDHEN, CDR2 SYDVKM. This CDR3 is built from 14 residues. CDR3 sequence (DNA): TGTGCCAGCACCAAACCGGTGAGCAATCAGCCCCAGCATTTT. It encodes CASTKPVSNQPQHF.

This clone was recorded once. The chain uses TRBV7-9 and TRBJ2-2; 12 bases map to TRBD2. Germline CDR1 SEHNR, CDR2 FQNEAQ (reference sequence). The length of the CDR3 is 17 residues. Trimming took 5 bases from V and 7 from J; bases not matched to a gene: 11. The CDR3 here is CASSHSSSGREFGELFF. The CDR3 DNA reads TGTGCCAGCAGCCACAGCTCTAGCGGGAGGGAATTCGGGGAGCTGTTTTTT.

The rearrangement joins TRBV19 to TRBJ2-4, with 9 bases fitting TRBD1. The ends lost 2 bases at V and 11 bases at J; junction bases unmatched: 7. The V gene's germline CDR1 is LNHDA and CDR2 SQIVND (reference sequence). This CDR3 is 14 amino acids long. CDR3 bases: TGTGCCAGTAGTATAATCGGGACAGGGTTTTTTCAGTACTTC. Encoded protein: CASSIIGTGFFQYF.

This rearrangement joins TRBV6-5 to TRBJ1-1; no clear D gene. Germline V gives CDR1 MNHEY, CDR2 SVGAGI. The V end was cut by 6 bases, the J end by 5 bases, with 10 bases between. The CDR3 totals 12 residues. In nucleotides, the CDR3 is TGTGCCAGCAGGCAACCGGGAACTGAAGCTTTCTTT. As protein: CASRQPGTEAFF.